This TCR beta chain was identified in a study of blood T cells in healthy people across ages. Study-level results: Any changes in expanded clonotypes were possibly confounded, as donor CMV status remained unknown. Getting older went along with TCR beta diversity per million T cells dropping roughly linearly.

The CDR3 runs 14 residues. Germline values: CDR1 DFQATT, CDR2 SNEGSKA (reference sequence). V gave up 2 bases and J gave up 4 bases, with 12 bases separating them. Per sample, a minimum of 6.5 million PBMCs were isolated. Then a second PCR, running roughly 7 to 11 cycles, was carried out with a sample-barcoded 5' primer and a J-beta primer mix. TCRdb processed the 5' RACE reads anew with MiXCR; each CDR3 protein has one entry. The sample carries about 1,400,000 distinct CDR3 sequences, approximately 63% recorded once. In regard to this clonotype: Its antigen is not identified.

This sequence originates from a man aged 18 to 30 in good health. The sample was blood. This rearrangement joins TRBV20-1 to TRBJ2-4; unclear D gene. The CDR3 reads CSARFGGRKNIQYF. The CDR3 DNA reads TGCAGTGCTAGATTCGGCGGCAGGAAAAACATTCAGTACTTC.